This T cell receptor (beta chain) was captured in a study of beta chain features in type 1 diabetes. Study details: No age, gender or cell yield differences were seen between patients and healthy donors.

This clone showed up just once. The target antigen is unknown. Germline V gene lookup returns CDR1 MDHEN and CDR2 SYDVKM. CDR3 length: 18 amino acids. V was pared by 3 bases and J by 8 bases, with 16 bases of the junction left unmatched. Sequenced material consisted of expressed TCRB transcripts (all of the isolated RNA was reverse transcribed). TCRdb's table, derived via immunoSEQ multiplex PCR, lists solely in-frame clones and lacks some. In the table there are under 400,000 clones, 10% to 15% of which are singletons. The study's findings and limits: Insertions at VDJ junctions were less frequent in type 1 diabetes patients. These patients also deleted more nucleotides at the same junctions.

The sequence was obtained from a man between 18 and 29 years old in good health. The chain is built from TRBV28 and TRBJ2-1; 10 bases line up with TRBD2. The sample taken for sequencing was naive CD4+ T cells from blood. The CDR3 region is CASSFPTRLAGVVDEQFF. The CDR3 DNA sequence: TGTGCCAGCAGTTTCCCGACCCGGCTAGCGGGAGTGGTGGATGAGCAGTTCTTC.